The T cell receptor beta chain described here comes from a study of molecular identifiers for immune sequencing clone quantification. Whole-study context: In replicates, RNA taken from about 19,000 or 110,000 naive CD8 cells was divided five ways, and four portions underwent sequencing. Study findings and constraints: The sizes of highly expanded clones could be underestimated when identical TCR molecules share a barcode. More than 97% of effector molecules, versus under 1% of naive-cell molecules, belonged to clones above 20 RNA copies.

The length of the CDR3 is 16 residues. Germline V gene lookup returns CDR1 SEHNR and CDR2 FQNEAQ (reference sequence). Trimming at V came to 5 bases and at J to 0 bases, leaving 7 bases not matched to a gene. Construction of naive CD8 libraries employed about 20,000 to 1,100,000 sorted cells together with 10%, 30% or 50% RNA. In regard to this clonotype: Its target is not known.

TCRdb recomputed calls from the PCR reads with MiXCR, one row per CDR3 protein. The table lists hundreds of thousands of distinct CDR3 sequences, around 25% of them singletons. The receptor was derived from a human donor in good health. Some libraries in this study had Jurkat cell RNA spiked in. Material: naive CD8+ T cells from blood, with Jurkat cell RNA spiked in. Subset described: FACS-sorted CD8+CD4-CCR7+CD45RA+ naive T cells. This rearrangement joins TRBV7-9 to TRBJ1-1; 9 nucleotides match TRBD1. CDR3 amino acids: CASSPPDRGMNTEAFF. The CDR3 DNA is TGTGCCAGCAGCCCGCCGGACAGGGGAATGAACACTGAAGCTTTCTTT.